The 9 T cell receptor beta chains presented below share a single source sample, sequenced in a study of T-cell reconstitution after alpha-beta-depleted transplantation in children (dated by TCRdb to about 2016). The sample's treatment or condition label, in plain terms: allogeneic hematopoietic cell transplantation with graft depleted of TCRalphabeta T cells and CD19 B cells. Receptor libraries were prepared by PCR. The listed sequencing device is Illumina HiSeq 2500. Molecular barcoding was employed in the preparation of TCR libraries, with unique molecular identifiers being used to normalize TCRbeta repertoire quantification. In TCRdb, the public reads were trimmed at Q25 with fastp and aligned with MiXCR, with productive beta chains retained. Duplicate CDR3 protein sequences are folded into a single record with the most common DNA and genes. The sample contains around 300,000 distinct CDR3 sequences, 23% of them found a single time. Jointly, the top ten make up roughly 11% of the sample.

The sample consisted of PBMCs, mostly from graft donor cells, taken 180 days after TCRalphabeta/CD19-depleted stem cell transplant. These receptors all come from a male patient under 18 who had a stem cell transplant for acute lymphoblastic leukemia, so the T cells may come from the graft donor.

The CDR3 coding sequence is TGTGCCAGTAGCGGACAGAGTCTCAATGAGCAGTTCTTC. Protein sequence: CASSGQSLNEQFF. V usage is TRBV10-3 and J usage is TRBJ2-1; D assignment may be TRBD1 or TRBD2 (6 bases each). The germline gives CDR1 ENHRY, CDR2 SYGVKD. This CDR3 is built from 13 residues. V lost 10 bases, J lost 6 bases, and 16 bases lay in between.

The CDR3 DNA follows: TGTGCCATCAGTGAGGAAGGTCCTGGGGCCAACGTCCTGACTTTC. As protein: CAISEEGPGANVLTF. This chain joins TRBV10-3 and TRBJ2-6; D call uncertain. Between the trimmed V and J ends, which lost 2 bases and 2 bases, there was a span of 7 bases. The germline V gene has CDR1 ENHRY and CDR2 SYGVKD. The CDR3 loop spans 15 amino acids.

The CDR3: CASSDGPPTGELFF. The CDR3 bases are TGTGCCAGCAGTGACGGCCCTCCCACCGGGGAGCTGTTTTTT. The chain links TRBV6-4 to TRBJ2-2; D gene ambiguous. V lost 2 bases to trimming and J lost 4 bases, with 8 bases between them. Germline V gene sequence: CDR1 MRHNA, CDR2 SNTAGT. The CDR3 spans 14 residues.

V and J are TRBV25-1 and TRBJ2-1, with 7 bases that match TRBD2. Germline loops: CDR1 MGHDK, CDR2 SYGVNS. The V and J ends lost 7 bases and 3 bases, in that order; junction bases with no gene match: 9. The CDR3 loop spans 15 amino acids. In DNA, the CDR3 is TGTGCCAGCACCGACCGGGCGGGAGACTACAATGAGCAGTTCTTC. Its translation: CASTDRAGDYNEQFF.

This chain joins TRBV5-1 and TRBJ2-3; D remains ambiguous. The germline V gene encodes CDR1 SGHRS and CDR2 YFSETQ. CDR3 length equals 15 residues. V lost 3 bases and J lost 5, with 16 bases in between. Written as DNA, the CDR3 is TGCGCCAGCAGCTGGGTCGGGCAGGAGATAGATACGCAGTATTTT. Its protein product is CASSWVGQEIDTQYF.

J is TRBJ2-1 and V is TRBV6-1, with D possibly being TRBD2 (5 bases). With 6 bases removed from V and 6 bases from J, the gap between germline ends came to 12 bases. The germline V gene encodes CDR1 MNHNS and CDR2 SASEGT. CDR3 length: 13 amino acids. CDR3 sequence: CASREDFLNEQFF. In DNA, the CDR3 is TGTGCCAGCAGGGAGGATTTCCTCAATGAGCAGTTCTTC.

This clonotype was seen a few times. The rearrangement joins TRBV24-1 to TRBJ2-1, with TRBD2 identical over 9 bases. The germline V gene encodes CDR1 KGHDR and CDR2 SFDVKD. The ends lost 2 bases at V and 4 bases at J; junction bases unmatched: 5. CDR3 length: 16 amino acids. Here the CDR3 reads CATSDYGLAGYNEQFF. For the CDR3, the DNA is TGTGCCACCAGTGATTACGGGCTAGCGGGGTACAATGAGCAGTTCTTC.

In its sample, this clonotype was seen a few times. The CDR3 is CASTHPPDRRTEAFF. The DNA of the CDR3 is TGTGCCAGCACCCATCCCCCGGACAGGCGCACTGAAGCTTTCTTT. The gene calls are TRBV7-9 and TRBJ1-1; TRBD1 matches 7 bases. This CDR3 spans 15 amino acids. CDR1 is SEHNR, CDR2 FQNEAQ, per germline (reference sequence). J was trimmed by 4 bases and V by 7 bases; bases with no gene match: 12.

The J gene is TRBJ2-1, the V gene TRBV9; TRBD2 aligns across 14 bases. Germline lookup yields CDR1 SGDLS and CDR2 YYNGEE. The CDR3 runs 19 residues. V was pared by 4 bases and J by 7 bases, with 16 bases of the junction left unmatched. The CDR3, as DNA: TGTGCCAGCAGCCCAATGGGGACTAGCGGGAGAGCCCCTGGGAATGAGCAGTTCTTC. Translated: CASSPMGTSGRAPGNEQFF. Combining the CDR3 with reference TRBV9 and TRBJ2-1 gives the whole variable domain DSGVTQTPKHLITATGQRVTLRCSPRSGDLSVYWYQQSLDQGLQFLIQYYNGEERAKGNILERFSAQQFPDLHSELNLSSLELGDSALYFCASSPMGTSGRAPGNEQFFGPGTRLTVL.